The 21 T cell receptor beta chains below come from one sample, sequenced in a study of cytomegalovirus exposure and HLA in healthy donors. The PCR ran on 60 Vbeta and 13 Jbeta primers. This table comes from immunoSEQ multiplex PCR, and its TCRdb copy is limited to in-frame clones, with some not included. The table records fewer than 110,000 clones, approximately 85% of them present only once. Sequenced input: PBMCs. Every receptor here comes from a man aged 25 to 45 in good health and CMV-seronegative.

The genes are TRBV6-1 and TRBJ2-3, with 13 bases that match TRBD2. With V trimmed by 0 bases and J by 0 bases, 9 bases remained unmatched. Germline CDR1 MNHNS, CDR2 SASEGT. The CDR3 consists of 20 residues. The CDR3 sequence is CASSEASGLAGVGSTDTQYF. The CDR3 DNA sequence: TGTGCCAGCAGTGAAGCTTCAGGACTAGCGGGGGTCGGTAGCACAGATACGCAGTATTTT.

This rearrangement joins TRBV29-1 to TRBJ2-7, with D unclear. Germline lookup yields CDR1 SQVTM and CDR2 ANQGSEA. Trimming pared 4 bases from V and 0 bases from J, leaving 13 bases between. CDR3 size: 14 residues. The CDR3 nucleotides read TGCAGCGTTGGTCGAGGCGGAAACTCCTACGAGCAGTACTTC. This translates into CSVGRGGNSYEQYF.

J is TRBJ2-3 and V is TRBV7-9, with a weak D call TRBD1 (5 bases). The germline V gene has CDR1 SEHNR and CDR2 FQNEAQ (reference sequence). The CDR3 contains 14 residues. Trimming took 5 bases from V and 4 from J, leaving 13 bases between them. DNA for the CDR3: TGTGCCAGCAGCAAAAGAGGACAAGCAGATACGCAGTATTTT. It specifies CASSKRGQADTQYF.

The J gene is TRBJ2-7, the V gene TRBV4-1, with TRBD1 matching 11 bases. Germline V gene sequence: CDR1 MGHRA, CDR2 YSYEKL. This CDR3 is built from 17 residues. With V trimmed by 0 bases and J by 7 bases, 11 bases remained unmatched. CDR3 protein: CASSQEEPRTGGFEQYF. The CDR3 coding sequence is TGCGCCAGCAGCCAAGAAGAACCTAGGACAGGGGGCTTTGAGCAGTACTTC.

This clone was observed a single time. CDR3 in DNA: TGTGCCAGCAGCTTAGGGGACAGGGGGCCGGTCGCTGAAGCTTTCTTT. As protein: CASSLGDRGPVAEAFF. J is TRBJ1-1 and V is TRBV13, with 11 bases that match TRBD1. From germline, CDR1 is PRHDT and CDR2 FYEKMQ (reference sequence). V lost 0 bases, J lost 6 bases, and 6 bases stayed unmatched. This CDR3 is 16 amino acids long.

In this sample, this clone turned up a few times. The chain links TRBV19 to TRBJ1-4; the D gene is possibly TRBD1 (6 bases). V dropped 7 bases and J dropped 8 bases, with 29 bases sitting between them. Germline CDR1 and CDR2: LNHDA and SQIVND (reference sequence). This CDR3 is 18 amino acids long. The CDR3 spells CASNHRFGDIMVGEKLFF. CDR3 sequence (DNA): TGTGCCAGTAACCACCGGTTCGGGGACATAATGGTGGGCGAAAAACTGTTTTTT.

This chain connects TRBV7-9 to TRBJ2-5; maybe TRBD2 (5 bases). CDR3 size: 15 residues. Germline CDR1 is SEHNR and CDR2 is FQNEAQ (reference sequence). Trimming removed 5 bases from V and 4 bases from J, with 17 bases in between. CDR3 bases: TGTGCCAGCAGCCCCCGGCTAGCACTGCGAGAGACCCAGTACTTC. Translation: CASSPRLALRETQYF.

This chain joins TRBV15 and TRBJ1-6; D is possibly TRBD1 (5 bases). V lost 0 bases, J lost 6 bases, and 15 bases lay in between. The germline CDR1 and CDR2 sequences are LNHNV and YYDKDF (reference sequence). The CDR3 totals 17 residues. The DNA of the CDR3 is TGTGCCACCAGCAGAGATCTTGGGTCGCAGGGTAATTCACCCCTCCACTTT. Translation gives CATSRDLGSQGNSPLHF.

As regards this clone: The junction shows a germline mismatch at one end, possibly a read error. V usage is TRBV6-1 and J usage is TRBJ2-7, with 8 positions matching TRBD1. CDR3 length equals 13 residues. Germline lookup yields CDR1 MNHNS and CDR2 SASEGT. This chain's CDR3 is CASSELIVDREDF. The CDR3 nucleotides are TGTGCCAGCAGTGAATTGATTGTGGACAGGGAGGACTTC.

The chain joins TRBV5-6 to TRBJ2-7, with 7 positions matching TRBD2. The germline CDR1 and CDR2 sequences are SGHDT and YYEEEE. J was trimmed by 3 bases and V by 0 bases; bases with no gene match: 6. The CDR3 has 15 amino acids. The CDR3 reads CASSLGRTSVYEQYF. The CDR3 DNA sequence: TGTGCCAGCAGCTTGGGCAGGACTAGTGTCTACGAGCAGTACTTC. The full variable domain, rest sourced from reference TRBV5-6 and TRBJ2-7, is DAGVTQSPTHLIKTRGQQVTLRCSPKSGHDTVSWYQQALGQGPQFIFQYYEEEERQRGNFPDRFSGHQFPNYSSELNVNALLLGDSALYLCASSLGRTSVYEQYFGPGTRLTVT.

This chain joins TRBV5-6 and TRBJ2-5; D perhaps matches TRBD1 (8 bases). V lost 0 bases and J 5 bases, leaving 17 bases between the germline ends. Germline loops: CDR1 SGHDT, CDR2 YYEEEE. This CDR3 has 16 amino acids. The CDR3 DNA is TGTGCCAGCAGCTTGGGGACAGGGAGGGTAGGGGAGACCCAGTACTTC. Translating it yields CASSLGTGRVGETQYF.

The chain carries TRBV6-6 and TRBJ1-3; D uncertain. Trimming pared 5 bases from V and 1 base from J, leaving 9 bases between. Germline CDR1 MNHNY, CDR2 SVGAGI (reference sequence). The CDR3 totals 14 residues. CDR3 protein: CASSGDWSGNTIYF. CDR3 coding DNA: TGTGCCAGCAGTGGTGACTGGTCTGGAAACACCATATATTTT.

The genes are TRBV28 and TRBJ2-2; 9 nucleotides align to TRBD2. This CDR3 is built from 13 residues. Germline V CDR1 and CDR2: MDHEN, SYDVKM. V was clipped by 7 bases and J by 6 bases; unmatched bases: 3. The CDR3 spells CASTSSGAGELFF. The CDR3 region has the DNA TGTGCCAGCACATCTAGCGGGGCCGGGGAGCTGTTTTTT.

The CDR3 loop reads CASSQGLRLDSEAFF. CDR3 coding DNA: TGTGCCAGCAGCCAAGGGCTACGGTTAGACTCTGAAGCTTTCTTT. The chain is built from TRBV4-2 and TRBJ1-1; D gene ambiguous. The CDR3 covers 15 residues. V was clipped by 1 base and J by 6 bases, with 15 bases between them. Germline CDR1 reads LGHNA; CDR2 reads YNFKEQ.

The chain combines TRBV2 with TRBJ2-7; D might be TRBD2 (6 bases). Per germline, CDR1 SNHLY and CDR2 FYNNEI. V was clipped by 4 bases and J by 6 bases, with 16 bases between them. This CDR3 region has 14 residues. The CDR3 DNA is TGTGCCAGCAGTGGACTAGTCCTGTTGCGCGAGCAGTACTTC. Its protein is CASSGLVLLREQYF. The full variable domain, its missing parts supplied by reference TRBV2 and TRBJ2-7, is EPEVTQTPSHQVTQMGQEVILRCVPISNHLYFYWYRQILGQKVEFLVSFYNNEISEKSEIFDDQFSVERPDGSNFTLKIRSTKLEDSAMYFCASSGLVLLREQYFGPGTRLTVT.

This chain connects TRBV2 to TRBJ1-5; no reliable D call. The CDR3 is 14 amino acids. Looked up from germline, CDR1 is SNHLY and CDR2 is FYNNEI. Trimming cost V 0 bases and J 4 bases, with 7 bases left between them. The CDR3 bases are TGTGCCAGCAGTGAAGCGGCAAGAAATCAGCCCCAGCATTTT. Protein: CASSEAARNQPQHF.

J is TRBJ1-5 and V is TRBV6-6, with TRBD1 identical over 7 bases. The V gene's germline CDR1 is MNHNY and CDR2 SVGAGI (reference sequence). This CDR3 spans 16 amino acids. The junction had 4 bases not matched to a gene; V was cut back by 0 bases and J by 2 bases. The CDR3 here is CASSYSGGRGNQPQHF. Written as DNA, the CDR3 is TGTGCCAGCAGTTACTCAGGGGGCAGGGGCAATCAGCCCCAGCATTTT.

The V and J genes are TRBV5-1 and TRBJ2-1; D ambiguous. The CDR3 sequence is 14 residues long. Germline loops: CDR1 SGHRS, CDR2 YFSETQ. Trimming stripped 1 base from V and 3 bases from J, with 8 bases between. CDR3 region: CASSLYASYNEQFF. CDR3 DNA: TGCGCCAGCAGCTTGTATGCCAGCTACAATGAGCAGTTCTTC.

The rearrangement links TRBV18 to TRBJ1-2; D is perhaps TRBD1 (5 bases). Deletions cut 3 bases from V and 4 bases from J, with 15 bases between. The CDR3 runs 15 residues. Germline-derived CDR1 and CDR2 are KGHSH and LQKENI. CDR3 DNA: TGTGCCAGCTCACCCGCTGGGGCGTCTAGCTATGGCTACACCTTC. Its protein is CASSPAGASSYGYTF.

This clone has just a few counts. The chain has TRBV28 and TRBJ2-7, with a tentative D call TRBD2 (6 bases). V lost 7 bases and J lost 6, with 22 bases in between. This CDR3 contains 15 residues. Germline CDR1 and CDR2: MDHEN and SYDVKM. The CDR3 DNA reads TGTGCCAGCACCACCCTCGGGGGTCAAACTCGCGAGCAGTACTTC. Protein sequence: CASTTLGGQTREQYF.

The genes are TRBV4-3 and TRBJ2-5; TRBD2 might be the D (6 bases). V shed 4 bases and J shed 1 base, with 13 bases lying between them. There are 15 residues in the CDR3. CDR1 is LGHNA and CDR2 is YSLEER in the germline V gene. DNA of the CDR3: TGCGCCAGCAGCCCGTCACTAGCCCGCCAAGAGACCCAGTACTTC. Translated, it gives CASSPSLARQETQYF.